Listed below are T cell receptor beta chains from one sample, sequenced in a study of blood T cell repertoires in COVID-19. TCRdb keeps only in-frame clones here, not all; method: immunoSEQ multiplex PCR. Counted here are about 200,000 clones, approximately 89% occurring once; the ten biggest clones make up 3.5% to 4%. Sequenced sample: PBMCs or T cells enriched from blood (not recorded which). Receptors originate from a woman aged 25 to 45 with acute COVID-19. Both conserved end residues are part of each CDR3. A D gene is named only where the DNA matches it firmly. Clone size is given for some rows only: seen once, a few or many times, or a class if the clone is expanded.

j_call: TRBJ2-7
clone_size: .
d_call: .
v_call: TRBV12-5
cdr3_aa: CASGLTRTGTPSSYEQYF
cdr3_nt: TGTGCTAGTGGTTTGACCCGAACCGGGACACCGAGCTCCTACGAGCAGTACTTC

j_call: TRBJ2-1
clone_size: .
d_call: TRBD1
v_call: TRBV5-6
cdr3_aa: CASSPRTGWNYNEQFF
cdr3_nt: TGTGCCAGCAGCCCTCGGACAGGGTGGAACTACAATGAGCAGTTCTTC

j_call: TRBJ1-5
clone_size: .
d_call: TRBD1
v_call: TRBV11-2
cdr3_aa: CASSPDRGLWQPQHF
cdr3_nt: TGTGCCAGCAGTCCGGACAGGGGGCTGTGGCAGCCCCAGCATTTT

j_call: TRBJ1-6
clone_size: .
d_call: TRBD1
v_call: TRBV6-1
cdr3_aa: CASSWTGSNSPLHF
cdr3_nt: TGTGCCAGCAGCTGGACAGGGAGTAATTCACCCCTCCACTTT

j_call: TRBJ1-4
clone_size: .
d_call: TRBD1
v_call: TRBV5-4
cdr3_aa: CASSKTGGATNEKLFF
cdr3_nt: TGTGCCAGCAGCAAGACAGGGGGCGCAACTAATGAAAAACTGTTTTTT

j_call: TRBJ1-4
clone_size: .
d_call: TRBD1
v_call: TRBV7-8
cdr3_aa: CASSFRRGHEKLFF
cdr3_nt: TGTGCCAGCAGCTTTCGGAGGGGGCATGAAAAACTGTTTTTT

j_call: TRBJ2-7
clone_size: .
d_call: TRBD1
v_call: TRBV30
cdr3_aa: CACTLWGQGNEQYF
cdr3_nt: TGTGCCTGTACCCTATGGGGACAGGGTAACGAGCAGTACTTC

j_call: TRBJ1-5
clone_size: .
d_call: .
v_call: TRBV7-8
cdr3_aa: CASSYPGGQPQHF
cdr3_nt: TGTGCCAGCAGTTACCCCGGGGGACAGCCCCAGCATTTT

j_call: TRBJ1-4
clone_size: few
d_call: .
v_call: TRBV7-2
cdr3_aa: CASSPGQNNEKLFF
cdr3_nt: TGTGCCAGCAGCCCTGGACAGAATAATGAAAAACTGTTTTTT

j_call: TRBJ1-2
clone_size: .
d_call: TRBD1
v_call: TRBV30
cdr3_aa: CASRDSPNYGYTF
cdr3_nt: TGTGCCTCCCGGGACAGCCCTAACTATGGCTACACCTTC

j_call: TRBJ1-6
clone_size: .
d_call: .
v_call: TRBV7-2
cdr3_aa: CASSLSQGNSPLHF
cdr3_nt: TGTGCCAGCAGCTTATCCCAGGGGAATTCACCCCTCCACTTT

j_call: TRBJ2-1
clone_size: .
d_call: TRBD1
v_call: TRBV3-1/TRBV3-2
cdr3_aa: CASSQGTGGTGNEQFF
cdr3_nt: TGTGCCAGCAGCCAAGGTACAGGGGGCACCGGCAATGAGCAGTTCTTC

j_call: TRBJ2-1
clone_size: .
d_call: .
v_call: TRBV28
cdr3_aa: CASSSGGNNGQFF
cdr3_nt: TGTGCCAGCAGTTCCGGGGGTAACAATGGGCAGTTCTTC

j_call: TRBJ1-5
clone_size: .
d_call: TRBD1
v_call: TRBV6-5
cdr3_aa: CASSPGTGGGQPQHF
cdr3_nt: TGTGCCAGCAGCCCCGGGACAGGTGGGGGTCAGCCCCAGCATTTT

j_call: TRBJ1-2
clone_size: .
d_call: .
v_call: TRBV19
cdr3_aa: CASSLEDRPGGGYTF
cdr3_nt: TGTGCCAGTAGTCTGGAGGACAGACCGGGCGGTGGCTACACCTTC

j_call: TRBJ2-5
clone_size: once
d_call: .
v_call: TRBV7-3
cdr3_aa: CASSSTRGETQYF
cdr3_nt: TGTGCCAGCAGCTCCACGCGGGGAGAGACCCAGTACTTC

j_call: TRBJ1-1
clone_size: .
d_call: TRBD1
v_call: TRBV18
cdr3_aa: CASSSGQGNTEAFF
cdr3_nt: TGTGCCAGCTCGTCCGGACAGGGAAACACTGAAGCTTTCTTT

j_call: TRBJ2-3
clone_size: few
d_call: .
v_call: TRBV19
cdr3_aa: CASSTVAKLDTQYF
cdr3_nt: TGTGCCAGTAGTACCGTAGCGAAGTTAGATACGCAGTATTTT

j_call: TRBJ1-1
clone_size: .
d_call: .
v_call: TRBV2
cdr3_aa: CASMGQNTEAFF
cdr3_nt: TGTGCCAGCATGGGGCAGAACACTGAAGCTTTCTTT

j_call: TRBJ2-2
clone_size: .
d_call: .
v_call: TRBV20-1
cdr3_aa: CSAQEAGELFF
cdr3_nt: TGCAGTGCCCAGGAGGCCGGGGAGCTGTTTTTT

j_call: TRBJ2-7
clone_size: .
d_call: .
v_call: TRBV25-1
cdr3_aa: CASSGPAYEQYF
cdr3_nt: TGTGCCAGCAGTGGGCCAGCCTACGAGCAGTACTTC

j_call: TRBJ1-5
clone_size: .
d_call: TRBD1
v_call: TRBV2
cdr3_aa: CASSDNRGLGNQPQHF
cdr3_nt: TGTGCCAGCAGTGACAACAGGGGGCTAGGCAATCAGCCCCAGCATTTT

j_call: TRBJ2-5
clone_size: .
d_call: .
v_call: TRBV27
cdr3_aa: CASSWTGTPQETQYF
cdr3_nt: TGTGCCAGCAGTTGGACCGGGACACCACAAGAGACCCAGTACTTC

j_call: TRBJ2-2
clone_size: .
d_call: TRBD1
v_call: TRBV7-3
cdr3_aa: CASSQGQGFRGELFF
cdr3_nt: TGTGCCAGCAGCCAGGGACAGGGGTTTCGCGGGGAGCTGTTTTTT

j_call: TRBJ1-4
clone_size: .
d_call: TRBD1
v_call: TRBV27
cdr3_aa: CASTRGRGVGEKLFF
cdr3_nt: TGTGCCAGCACCAGGGGGCGAGGGGTTGGTGAAAAACTGTTTTTT

j_call: TRBJ2-7
clone_size: .
d_call: .
v_call: TRBV15
cdr3_aa: CATSRDGNSYEQYF
cdr3_nt: TGTGCCACCAGCAGAGACGGGAACTCCTACGAGCAGTACTTC

j_call: TRBJ1-1
clone_size: .
d_call: .
v_call: TRBV5-6
cdr3_aa: CASSFFRGEAFF
cdr3_nt: TGTGCCAGCAGCTTCTTCAGGGGTGAGGCTTTCTTT

j_call: TRBJ2-1
clone_size: once
d_call: TRBD2
v_call: TRBV6-1
cdr3_aa: CASSERVSGGPYNEQFF
cdr3_nt: TGTGCCAGCAGTGAACGTGTCAGCGGGGGCCCCTACAATGAGCAGTTCTTC

j_call: TRBJ1-6
clone_size: .
d_call: TRBD1
v_call: TRBV5-1
cdr3_aa: CASSLRTGEDSPLHF
cdr3_nt: TGCGCCAGCAGCCTACGGACAGGGGAGGATTCACCCCTCCACTTT

j_call: TRBJ1-4
clone_size: .
d_call: TRBD1
v_call: TRBV30
cdr3_aa: CAWDGQGNEKLFF
cdr3_nt: TGTGCCTGGGACGGACAGGGAAATGAAAAACTGTTTTTT

j_call: TRBJ1-1
clone_size: .
d_call: .
v_call: TRBV29-1
cdr3_aa: CSGIRGTEAFF
cdr3_nt: TGCAGCGGGATACGGGGTACTGAAGCTTTCTTT

j_call: TRBJ2-3
clone_size: .
d_call: .
v_call: TRBV18
cdr3_aa: CASSPARESDTQYF
cdr3_nt: TGTGCCAGCTCACCGGCTCGGGAATCAGATACGCAGTATTTT

j_call: TRBJ1-1
clone_size: .
d_call: .
v_call: TRBV5-4
cdr3_aa: CASSSWLDEAFF
cdr3_nt: TGTGCCAGCAGCTCTTGGCTAGATGAAGCTTTCTTT

j_call: TRBJ1-4
clone_size: .
d_call: .
v_call: TRBV28
cdr3_aa: CASRTYFKEKLFF
cdr3_nt: TGTGCCAGCCGTACTTACTTTAAGGAAAAACTGTTTTTT

j_call: TRBJ1-1
clone_size: .
d_call: TRBD1
v_call: TRBV5-1
cdr3_aa: CASSRPGQGAAASAFF
cdr3_nt: TGCGCCAGCAGCCGTCCGGGACAGGGCGCTGCCGCTTCGGCTTTCTTT

j_call: TRBJ1-5
clone_size: .
d_call: TRBD1
v_call: TRBV2
cdr3_aa: CASSRQGTHQPQHF
cdr3_nt: TGTGCCAGCAGTCGACAGGGGACTCATCAGCCCCAGCATTTT

j_call: TRBJ2-7
clone_size: once
d_call: TRBD1
v_call: TRBV6-2/TRBV6-3
cdr3_aa: CASSSLLPGQGPYEQYF
cdr3_nt: TGTGCCAGCAGTTCCTTATTACCGGGACAGGGGCCCTACGAGCAGTACTTC

j_call: TRBJ1-2
clone_size: .
d_call: .
v_call: TRBV29-1
cdr3_aa: CSVDRGEF
cdr3_nt: TGCAGCGTTGACAGGGGCGAATTC

j_call: TRBJ2-2
clone_size: .
d_call: .
v_call: TRBV9
cdr3_aa: CASSANTGELFF
cdr3_nt: TGTGCCAGCAGCGCAAACACCGGGGAGCTGTTTTTT

j_call: TRBJ2-5
clone_size: .
d_call: .
v_call: TRBV4-1
cdr3_aa: CASSQDRGLETQYF
cdr3_nt: TGCGCCAGCAGCCAAGATAGGGGTTTGGAGACCCAGTACTTC

j_call: TRBJ1-1
clone_size: .
d_call: .
v_call: TRBV27
cdr3_aa: CASSLQGENTEAFF
cdr3_nt: TGTGCCAGCAGTCTACAGGGAGAGAACACTGAAGCTTTCTTT

j_call: TRBJ2-2
clone_size: .
d_call: TRBD1
v_call: TRBV5-7
cdr3_aa: CASSVDRGTGELFF
cdr3_nt: TGTGCCAGCAGCGTTGACAGGGGAACCGGGGAGCTGTTTTTT

j_call: TRBJ2-1
clone_size: .
d_call: TRBD1
v_call: TRBV5-1
cdr3_aa: CASSDRTGLDEQFF
cdr3_nt: TGCGCCAGCAGCGACCGGACAGGGCTGGATGAGCAGTTCTTC

j_call: TRBJ2-1
clone_size: .
d_call: .
v_call: TRBV7-2
cdr3_aa: CASSQNRPPETHTNEQFF
cdr3_nt: TGTGCCAGCAGCCAGAACCGGCCCCCCGAGACACACACAAATGAGCAGTTCTTC

j_call: TRBJ1-1
clone_size: once
d_call: .
v_call: TRBV3-1/TRBV3-2
cdr3_aa: CASTDTGTKNTEAFF
cdr3_nt: TGTGCCAGCACCGACACCGGGACAAAGAACACTGAAGCTTTCTTT

j_call: TRBJ1-1
clone_size: .
d_call: TRBD1
v_call: TRBV7-2
cdr3_aa: CASSLSRAGGGNTEAFF
cdr3_nt: TGTGCCAGCAGCTTAAGCCGGGCAGGGGGCGGGAATACTGAAGCTTTCTTT

j_call: TRBJ1-2
clone_size: few
d_call: .
v_call: TRBV4-3
cdr3_aa: CASSHIDRHNYGYTF
cdr3_nt: TGCGCCAGCAGCCACATAGACAGACATAACTATGGCTACACCTTC

j_call: TRBJ1-2
clone_size: .
d_call: TRBD1
v_call: TRBV7-9
cdr3_aa: CASSLSGTGGEYGYTF
cdr3_nt: TGTGCCAGCAGCTTATCCGGGACAGGGGGGGAGTATGGCTACACCTTC

j_call: TRBJ1-4
clone_size: .
d_call: .
v_call: TRBV19
cdr3_aa: CASSIFSPGGSNEKLFF
cdr3_nt: TGTGCCAGTAGTATATTCTCACCGGGGGGGTCTAATGAAAAACTGTTTTTT

j_call: TRBJ1-2
clone_size: .
d_call: .
v_call: TRBV5-6
cdr3_aa: CASSFYDERIYGYTF
cdr3_nt: TGTGCCAGCAGCTTTTACGATGAGAGAATCTATGGCTACACCTTC

j_call: TRBJ2-7
clone_size: .
d_call: TRBD2
v_call: TRBV7-2
cdr3_aa: CASSSDYSGGGYEQYF
cdr3_nt: TGTGCCAGCAGCTCCGATTACAGCGGGGGAGGCTACGAGCAGTACTTC

j_call: TRBJ2-5
clone_size: .
d_call: .
v_call: TRBV2
cdr3_aa: CASRDTGYETQYF
cdr3_nt: TGTGCCAGCAGAGATACAGGGTACGAGACCCAGTACTTC

j_call: TRBJ1-1
clone_size: .
d_call: .
v_call: TRBV5-4
cdr3_aa: CASKDGMNTEAFF
cdr3_nt: TGTGCCAGCAAGGACGGGATGAACACTGAAGCTTTCTTT

j_call: TRBJ1-4
clone_size: once
d_call: TRBD1
v_call: TRBV25-1
cdr3_aa: CASSPRTGAGKLFF
cdr3_nt: TGTGCCAGCAGCCCGAGGACAGGGGCTGGAAAACTGTTTTTT

j_call: TRBJ1-6
clone_size: .
d_call: .
v_call: TRBV30
cdr3_aa: CAWSYAPGTASSYNSPLHF
cdr3_nt: TGTGCCTGGAGCTATGCCCCCGGGACTGCGAGCTCCTATAATTCACCCCTCCACTTT

j_call: TRBJ2-2
clone_size: few
d_call: TRBD1
v_call: TRBV5-1
cdr3_aa: CASSPPGTGDTGELFF
cdr3_nt: TGCGCCAGCAGCCCTCCTGGGACAGGTGACACCGGGGAGCTGTTTTTT

j_call: TRBJ1-5
clone_size: .
d_call: .
v_call: TRBV5-1
cdr3_aa: CASSLDGGGNQPQHF
cdr3_nt: TGCGCCAGCAGCTTGGACGGCGGAGGCAATCAGCCCCAGCATTTT

j_call: TRBJ1-1
clone_size: .
d_call: TRBD1
v_call: TRBV9
cdr3_aa: CASSVAGGVEAFF
cdr3_nt: TGTGCCAGCAGCGTCGCAGGGGGAGTAGAAGCTTTCTTT

j_call: TRBJ2-3
clone_size: .
d_call: .
v_call: TRBV10-2
cdr3_aa: CASSESLGGSLLDTQYF
cdr3_nt: TGCGCCAGCAGTGAGTCCTTGGGGGGATCTTTATTAGATACGCAGTATTTT

j_call: TRBJ2-7
clone_size: .
d_call: TRBD1
v_call: TRBV30
cdr3_aa: CAWGTGGSYEQYF
cdr3_nt: TGTGCCTGGGGGACAGGGGGATCCTACGAGCAGTACTTC